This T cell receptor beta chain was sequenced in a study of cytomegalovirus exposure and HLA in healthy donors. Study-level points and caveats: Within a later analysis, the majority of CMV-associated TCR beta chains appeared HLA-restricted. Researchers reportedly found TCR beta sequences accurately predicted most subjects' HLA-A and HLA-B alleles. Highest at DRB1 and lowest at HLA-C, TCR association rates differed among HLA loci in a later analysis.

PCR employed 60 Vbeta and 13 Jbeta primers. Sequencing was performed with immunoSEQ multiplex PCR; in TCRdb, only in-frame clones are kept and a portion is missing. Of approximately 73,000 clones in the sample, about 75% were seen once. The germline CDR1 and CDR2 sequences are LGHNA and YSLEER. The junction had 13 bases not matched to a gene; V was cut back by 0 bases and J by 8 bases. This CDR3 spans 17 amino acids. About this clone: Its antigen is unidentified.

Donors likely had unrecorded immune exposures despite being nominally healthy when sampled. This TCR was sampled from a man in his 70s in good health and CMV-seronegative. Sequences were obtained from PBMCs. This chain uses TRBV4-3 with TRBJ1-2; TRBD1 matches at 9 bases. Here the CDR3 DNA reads TGCGCCAGCAGCCAAGAAAAGGGGGGACAGGGTTTGAGGGGCTACACCTTC. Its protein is CASSQEKGGQGLRGYTF.